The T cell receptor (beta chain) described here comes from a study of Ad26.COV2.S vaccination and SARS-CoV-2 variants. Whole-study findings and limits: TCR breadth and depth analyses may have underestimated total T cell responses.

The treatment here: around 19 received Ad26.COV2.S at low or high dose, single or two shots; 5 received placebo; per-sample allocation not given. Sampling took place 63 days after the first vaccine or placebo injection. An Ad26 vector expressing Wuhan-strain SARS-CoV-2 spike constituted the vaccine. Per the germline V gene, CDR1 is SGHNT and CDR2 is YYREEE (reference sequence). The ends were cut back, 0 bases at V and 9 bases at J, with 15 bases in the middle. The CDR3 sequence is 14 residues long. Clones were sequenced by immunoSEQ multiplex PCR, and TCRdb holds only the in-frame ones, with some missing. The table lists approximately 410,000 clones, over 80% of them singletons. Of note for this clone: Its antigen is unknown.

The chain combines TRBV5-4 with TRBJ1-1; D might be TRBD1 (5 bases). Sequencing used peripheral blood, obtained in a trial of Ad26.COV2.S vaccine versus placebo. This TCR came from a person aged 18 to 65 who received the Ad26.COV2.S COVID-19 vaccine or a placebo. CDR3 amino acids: CASSLGQRRWQAFF. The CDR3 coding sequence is TGTGCCAGCAGCTTGGGACAGCGTAGATGGCAAGCTTTCTTT.